The present TCR beta chain was sequenced within a study of T cell changes during pregnancy in multiple sclerosis. J lost 5 bases, V lost 6 bases, and 19 bases had no gene match. Per the germline V gene, CDR1 is MRHNA and CDR2 is SNTAGT. This CDR3 region has 17 residues. Using immunoSEQ multiplex PCR, the repertoire was profiled, and TCRdb retains in-frame clones only, with some absent. The table shows about 75,000 clones, with nearly 95% occurring only once. This clone was seen once. The rearrangement joins TRBV6-4 to TRBJ2-7, with 7 bases fitting TRBD1. Source: CD4+ T cells from peripheral blood mononuclear cells, taken after pregnancy. This receptor was identified in a female donor with multiple sclerosis, enrolled in a pregnancy study. This CDR3 is CASRPPTFQGDDNEQYF. The CDR3 DNA is TGTGCCAGCAGACCGCCCACCTTTCAGGGGGACGATAACGAGCAGTACTTC.